These 24 T cell receptor beta chains were sequenced from one sample in a study of CD8 T cells in ankylosing spondylitis. TCRdb redid the calling of the 5' RACE reads with MiXCR, one entry per CDR3 protein. The sample includes some 130,000 distinct CDR3 sequences, around 13% of them seen just once. Sequenced: blood, either unsorted or a sorted T cell fraction (not recorded which). The receptors come from a female donor with ankylosing spondylitis or in good health (not recorded which).

This clonotype appeared many times. The chain recombines TRBV5-1 with TRBJ2-5; D might be TRBD1 or TRBD2, each matching 5 bases. V was trimmed by 0 bases and J by 6 bases, leaving 9 bases between them. Looked up from germline, CDR1 is SGHRS and CDR2 is YFSETQ. CDR3 length: 13 residues. The DNA for the CDR3 is TGCGCCAGCAGCTTGGAAGGGGACCAGACCCAGTACTTC. Amino acids: CASSLEGDQTQYF.

Ten or more counts support this clonotype. The V call is TRBV7-2, the J call TRBJ2-1; D unresolved. The CDR3 has 14 residues. Germline assignment: CDR1 SGHTA and CDR2 FQGNSA. The V end was cut by 0 bases, the J end by 4 bases, with 7 bases between. The CDR3, as DNA: TGTGCCAGCAGCTTAGCTCCTAGTTACAATGAGCAGTTCTTC. Residues: CASSLAPSYNEQFF. Full variable domain (outside the CDR3, taken from reference TRBV7-2 and TRBJ2-1): GAGVSQSPSNKVTEKGKDVELRCDPISGHTALYWYRQSLGQGLEFLIYFQGNSAPDKSGLPSDRFSAERTGGSVSTLTIQRTQQEDSAVYLCASSLAPSYNEQFFGPGTRLTVL.

This clonotype came up many times. This chain connects TRBV12-3 or TRBV12-4 to TRBJ1-5; D is unclear. Deletions cut 5 bases from V and 4 bases from J, with 9 bases between. The CDR3 extends over 13 amino acids. This chain's CDR3 is CASSPADNQPQHF. The CDR3 nucleotides read TGTGCCAGCAGTCCCGCGGATAATCAGCCCCAGCATTTT.

This rearrangement joins TRBV5-1 to TRBJ1-2; maybe TRBD1 (6 bases). Germline V CDR1 and CDR2: SGHRS, YFSETQ. The CDR3 length is 14 residues. V dropped 0 bases and J dropped 6 bases, with 12 bases sitting between them. The CDR3 DNA reads TGCGCCAGCAGCTTGGACGGTCAGGGGAATGGCTACACCTTC. As protein: CASSLDGQGNGYTF.

Notes on this clonotype: Given a much more abundant clone one base away, this may be a read error. The genes are TRBV3-1 and TRBJ2-1, with a tentative D call TRBD1 (5 bases). V lost 4 bases and J lost 5, with 21 bases in between. The CDR3 extends over 17 amino acids. Germline V gene lookup returns CDR1 LGHDT and CDR2 YNNKEL (reference sequence). CDR3 DNA sequence: TGTGCCAGCAGCCCCATTTGGCAGGGATCGTCCAACAATGAGCAGTTCTTC. Protein product: CASSPIWQGSSNNEQFF.

The chain recombines TRBV29-1 with TRBJ1-5; no firm D call. Germline CDR1 reads SQVTM; CDR2 reads ANQGSEA. This CDR3 spans 13 amino acids. Trimming pared 5 bases from V and 0 bases from J, leaving 8 bases between. The chain's CDR3 is CSVSNNSNQPQHF. As DNA, the CDR3 is TGCAGCGTTTCCAATAATAGCAATCAGCCCCAGCATTTT.

This clonotype was counted many times. The CDR3 is CASSPPDRAAYNEQFF. The CDR3 DNA sequence: TGTGCCAGCAGCCCACCGGATAGGGCAGCCTACAATGAGCAGTTCTTC. The rearrangement uses TRBV14 and TRBJ2-1; D is unclear. With 4 bases removed from V and 2 bases from J, the gap between germline ends came to 15 bases. Germline lookup yields CDR1 SGHDN and CDR2 FVKESK. The CDR3 length is 16 residues. Looking up the rest from reference TRBV14 and TRBJ2-1 gives the full variable domain: EAGVTQFPSHSVIEKGQTVTLRCDPISGHDNLYWYRRVMGKEIKFLLHFVKESKQDESGMPNNRFLAERTGGTYSTLKVQPAELEDSGVYFCASSPPDRAAYNEQFFGPGTRLTVL.

The chain has TRBV7-9 and TRBJ1-3; no firm D call. V gave up 3 bases and J gave up 0 bases, with 6 bases separating them. The CDR3 has 14 amino acids. Germline values: CDR1 SEHNR, CDR2 FQNEAQ (reference sequence). This CDR3 reads CASSFSTSGNTIYF. CDR3 coding DNA: TGTGCCAGCAGCTTTTCGACCTCTGGAAACACCATATATTTT.

This clonotype was counted ten times or more. This sequence joins TRBV29-1 and TRBJ2-7; TRBD1 matches at 7 bases. V gave up 1 base and J gave up 6 bases; unmatched junction bases: 3. Germline V gives CDR1 SQVTM, CDR2 ANQGSEA. The length of the CDR3 is 12 residues. CDR3 DNA sequence: TGCAGCGTTGAAGGACAGGGAGTCGAGCAGTACTTC. It codes for CSVEGQGVEQYF.

This clonotype was detected ten times or more. The chain has TRBV5-1 and TRBJ1-2; D gene uncertain. Per germline, CDR1 SGHRS and CDR2 YFSETQ. Trimming removed 0 bases from V and 2 bases from J, with 5 bases in between. This CDR3 has 13 residues. This chain's CDR3 is CASSLAQNYGYTF. The CDR3, as DNA: TGCGCCAGCAGCTTGGCCCAGAACTATGGCTACACCTTC. Filled out from reference TRBV5-1 and TRBJ1-2, the complete variable domain reads KAGVTQTPRYLIKTRGQQVTLSCSPISGHRSVSWYQQTPGQGLQFLFEYFSETQRNKGNFPGRFSGRQFSNSRSEMNVSTLELGDSALYLCASSLAQNYGYTFGSGTRLTVV.

This clonotype showed up many times. V gene TRBV15 combines with J gene TRBJ1-3; D perhaps matches TRBD1 (5 bases). V lost 0 bases and J lost 0, with 9 bases in between. CDR3 length: 16 amino acids. Germline-derived CDR1 and CDR2 are LNHNV and YYDKDF (reference sequence). The CDR3, as DNA: TGTGCCACCAGCAGAGATACGACAGTCTCTGGAAACACCATATATTTT. As protein: CATSRDTTVSGNTIYF.

This clonotype was observed many times. V usage is TRBV7-2 and J usage is TRBJ1-1, with 9 bases lining up with TRBD1. This CDR3 has 15 amino acids. Germline assignment: CDR1 SGHTA and CDR2 FQGNSA. Losses at the gene ends were 4 bases for V and 8 bases for J; bases not matched to a gene: 11. The CDR3: CASSSGGTGGREAFF. In DNA form, the CDR3 reads TGTGCCAGCAGCTCAGGAGGCACAGGGGGCCGGGAAGCTTTCTTT.

This clonotype was observed a handful of times. V and J are TRBV3-1 and TRBJ2-5; D unclear. V was shortened by 1 base and J by 7 bases, with 13 bases between the two germline ends. CDR1 and CDR2 (germline): LGHDT, YNNKEL (reference sequence). This CDR3 spans 14 amino acids. The CDR3 bases are TGTGCCAGCAGCCAAGCTCTGCCGTCGGGGACCCAGTACTTC. Its protein is CASSQALPSGTQYF.

In this sample, this clonotype turned up many times. The rearrangement joins TRBV20-1 to TRBJ2-3, with a tentative D call TRBD2 (6 bases). With 1 base removed from V and 6 bases from J, the gap between germline ends came to 11 bases. CDR1 is DFQATT, CDR2 SNEGSKA, per germline (reference sequence). The CDR3 is 13 residues long. DNA of the CDR3: TGCAGTGCTAGAGCACTTCGGGAGGATACGCAGTATTTT. Protein: CSARALREDTQYF.

This clonotype was detected ten times or more. The rearrangement joins TRBV20-1 to TRBJ1-5; D remains unclear. The CDR3 has 14 amino acids. Germline V gene lookup returns CDR1 DFQATT and CDR2 SNEGSKA (reference sequence). V was trimmed by 3 bases and J by 1 base, leaving 10 bases between them. The chain's CDR3 is CSARKSGSNQPQHF. CDR3 nucleotides: TGCAGTGCTAGGAAGTCAGGAAGCAATCAGCCCCAGCATTTT.

V gene TRBV6-4 combines with J gene TRBJ1-5; possible D gene TRBD1, 5 bases. Germline CDR1 is MRHNA and CDR2 is SNTAGT. The CDR3 length is 13 residues. V gave up 2 bases and J gave up 5 bases, with 7 bases separating them. CDR3 region: CASSDRGHQPQHF. CDR3 sequence (DNA): TGTGCCAGCAGTGACAGGGGCCATCAGCCCCAGCATTTT.

The chain uses TRBV7-3 and TRBJ2-3; D possibly corresponds to TRBD2 (6 bases). Germline V gene data show CDR1 as SGHTA and CDR2 as FQGTGA. Trimming pared 10 bases from V and 0 bases from J, leaving 14 bases between. This CDR3 comprises 14 residues. CDR3 nucleotides: TGTGCCACCCAAGCGGGCGCTAGCACAGATACGCAGTATTTT. Amino acid sequence: CATQAGASTDTQYF.

The chain combines TRBV5-1 with TRBJ1-4; 9 nucleotides match TRBD1. This CDR3 has 16 amino acids. Looked up from germline, CDR1 is SGHRS and CDR2 is YFSETQ. V lost 4 bases and J lost 0; bases outside the gene matches: 4. CDR3 residues: CASSTGQGPTNEKLFF. The CDR3 DNA is TGCGCCAGCAGCACGGGACAGGGACCAACTAATGAAAAACTGTTTTTT. The full variable domain, its missing parts supplied by reference TRBV5-1 and TRBJ1-4, is KAGVTQTPRYLIKTRGQQVTLSCSPISGHRSVSWYQQTPGQGLQFLFEYFSETQRNKGNFPGRFSGRQFSNSRSEMNVSTLELGDSALYLCASSTGQGPTNEKLFFGSGTQLSVL.

At least ten counts were recorded for this clonotype. The rearrangement uses TRBV6-6 and TRBJ1-2; D not certain. This CDR3 contains 13 residues. CDR1 is MNHNY, CDR2 SVGAGI, per germline (reference sequence). V lost 6 bases, J lost 2 bases, and 10 bases lay in between. CDR3 loop: CASSPRENYGYTF. The CDR3 DNA is TGTGCCAGCAGCCCCCGGGAGAACTATGGCTACACCTTC.

This clonotype was seen at least ten times. V and J are TRBV20-1 and TRBJ2-2; the match to TRBD2 covers 11 bases. CDR1 is DFQATT, CDR2 SNEGSKA, per germline (reference sequence). J lost 5 bases, V lost 6 bases, and 2 bases had no gene match. The CDR3 has 13 residues. The CDR3 reads CSARLAGTGELFF. CDR3 nucleotides: TGCAGTGCGAGACTAGCGGGAACCGGGGAGCTGTTTTTT.

This clonotype has at least ten counts. V and J are TRBV29-1 and TRBJ1-1; the D is unclear. The CDR3 totals 12 residues. Germline CDR1 is SQVTM and CDR2 is ANQGSEA. V was pared by 3 bases and J by 1 base, with 6 bases between. The chain's CDR3 is CSVDRQNTEAFF. DNA for the CDR3: TGCAGCGTTGATCGACAGAACACTGAAGCTTTCTTT.

As for this clonotype: A junction end diverges from the germline sequence, so it may reflect a read error. The chain uses TRBV5-1 and TRBJ2-3; 7 bases line up with TRBD1. Per germline, CDR1 SGHRS and CDR2 YFSETQ. This CDR3 comprises 15 residues. CDR3 DNA sequence: TGCGCCAGCAGCTTCAGAGGGGCAGGGACAGATATGCAGTATTTT. Translating gives CASSFRGAGTDMQYF.

This clonotype occurred many times. This rearrangement joins TRBV20-1 to TRBJ1-3; TRBD1 agrees at 9 bases. The CDR3 totals 15 residues. Germline V gene data show CDR1 as DFQATT and CDR2 as SNEGSKA (reference sequence). The trim removed 6 bases at V and 3 bases at J, leaving 9 bases unmatched. DNA for the CDR3: TGCAGTGCAAATAGCGGGACAGGGTTTGGAAACACCATATATTTT. Its protein is CSANSGTGFGNTIYF.

This clonotype was seen repeatedly, ten times or more. The chain couples TRBV9 to TRBJ2-7; either TRBD1 or TRBD2 may supply D (5 bases each). Deletions cut 0 bases from V and 2 bases from J, with 21 bases between. The germline V gene encodes CDR1 SGDLS and CDR2 YYNGEE. This CDR3 comprises 18 residues. CDR3 in amino acids: CASSVVSGLGVETYEQYF. For the CDR3, the DNA is TGTGCCAGCAGCGTAGTTTCGGGCTTGGGGGTCGAGACCTACGAGCAGTACTTC.